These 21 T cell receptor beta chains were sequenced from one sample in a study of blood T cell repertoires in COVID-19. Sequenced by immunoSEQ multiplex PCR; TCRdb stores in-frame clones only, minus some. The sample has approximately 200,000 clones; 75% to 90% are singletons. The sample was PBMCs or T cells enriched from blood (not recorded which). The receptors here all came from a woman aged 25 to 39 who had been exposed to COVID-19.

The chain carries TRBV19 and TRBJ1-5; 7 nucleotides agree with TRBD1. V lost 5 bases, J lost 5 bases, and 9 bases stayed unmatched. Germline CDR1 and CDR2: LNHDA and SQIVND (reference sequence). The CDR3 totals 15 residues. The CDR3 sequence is CASSPLGTVYQPQHF. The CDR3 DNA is TGTGCCAGTAGTCCGCTTGGGACAGTATATCAGCCCCAGCATTTT.

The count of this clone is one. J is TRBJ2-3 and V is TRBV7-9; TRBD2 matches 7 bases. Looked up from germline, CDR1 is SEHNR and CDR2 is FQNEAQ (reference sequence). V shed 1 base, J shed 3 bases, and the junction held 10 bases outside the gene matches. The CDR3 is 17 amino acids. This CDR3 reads CASSLGVSGRGTDTQYF. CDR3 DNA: TGTGCCAGCAGCTTAGGGGTGTCGGGGCGGGGGACAGATACGCAGTATTTT.

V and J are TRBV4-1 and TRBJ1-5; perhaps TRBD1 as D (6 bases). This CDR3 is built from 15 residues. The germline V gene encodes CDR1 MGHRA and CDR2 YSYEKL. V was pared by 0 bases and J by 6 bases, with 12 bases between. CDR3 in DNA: TGCGCCAGCAGCCAAGAAGGAGGCAGGGGTCAGCCCCAGCATTTT. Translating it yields CASSQEGGRGQPQHF.

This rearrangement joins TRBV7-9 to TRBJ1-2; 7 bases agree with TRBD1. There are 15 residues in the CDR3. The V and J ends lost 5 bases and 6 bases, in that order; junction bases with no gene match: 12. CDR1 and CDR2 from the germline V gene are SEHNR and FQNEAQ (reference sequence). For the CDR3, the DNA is TGTGCCAGCAGCCACCGACAGGGACCCGTCGATGGCTACACCTTC. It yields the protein CASSHRQGPVDGYTF.

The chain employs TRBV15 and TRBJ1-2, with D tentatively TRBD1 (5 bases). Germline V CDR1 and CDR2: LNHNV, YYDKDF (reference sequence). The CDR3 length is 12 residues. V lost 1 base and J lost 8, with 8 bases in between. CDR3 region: CATSRGEGGYTF. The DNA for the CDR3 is TGTGCCACCAGCAGAGGGGAGGGGGGCTACACCTTC.

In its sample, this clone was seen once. This CDR3 is CASSQDSGSSYNEQFF. CDR3 DNA: TGCGCCAGCAGCCAGGATAGCGGGAGCTCCTACAATGAGCAGTTCTTC. The chain is built from TRBV4-1 and TRBJ2-1; 9 positions agree with TRBD2. Unmatched junction bases numbered 3, after V lost 3 bases and J lost 0 bases. CDR3 length equals 16 residues. Germline CDR1 MGHRA, CDR2 YSYEKL.

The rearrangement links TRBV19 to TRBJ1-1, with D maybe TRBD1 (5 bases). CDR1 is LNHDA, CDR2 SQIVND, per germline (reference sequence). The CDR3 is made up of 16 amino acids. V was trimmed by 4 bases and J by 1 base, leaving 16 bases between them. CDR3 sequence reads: CASSTSTVQGNTEAFF. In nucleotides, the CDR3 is TGTGCCAGTAGTACCTCGACAGTTCAGGGGAACACTGAAGCTTTCTTT.

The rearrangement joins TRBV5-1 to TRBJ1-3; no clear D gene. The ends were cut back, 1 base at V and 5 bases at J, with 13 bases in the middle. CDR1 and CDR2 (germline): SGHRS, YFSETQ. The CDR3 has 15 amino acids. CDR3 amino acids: CASSLTGAGRNTIYF. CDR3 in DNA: TGCGCCAGCAGCTTGACGGGAGCAGGACGAAACACCATATATTTT.

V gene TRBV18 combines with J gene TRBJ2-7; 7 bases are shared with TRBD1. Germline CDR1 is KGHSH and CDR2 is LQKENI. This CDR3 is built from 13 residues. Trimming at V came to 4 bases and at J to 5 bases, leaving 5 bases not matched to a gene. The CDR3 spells CASSQQGFDEQYF. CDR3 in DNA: TGTGCCAGCTCACAACAGGGGTTCGACGAGCAGTACTTC.

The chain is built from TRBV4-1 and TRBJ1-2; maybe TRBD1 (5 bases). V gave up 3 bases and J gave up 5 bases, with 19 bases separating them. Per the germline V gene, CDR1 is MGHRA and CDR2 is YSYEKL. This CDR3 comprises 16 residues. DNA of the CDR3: TGCGCCAGCAGCCATACTAACCCGGGGGGGGGATATGGCTACACCTTC. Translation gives CASSHTNPGGGYGYTF.

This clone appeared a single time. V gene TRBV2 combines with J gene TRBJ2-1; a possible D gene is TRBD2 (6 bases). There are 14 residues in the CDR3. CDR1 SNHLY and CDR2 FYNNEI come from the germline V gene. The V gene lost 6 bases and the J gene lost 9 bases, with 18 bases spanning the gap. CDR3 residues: CASRRESPSFEQFF. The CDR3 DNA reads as TGTGCCAGCAGGCGGGAATCCCCCTCATTTGAGCAGTTCTTC.

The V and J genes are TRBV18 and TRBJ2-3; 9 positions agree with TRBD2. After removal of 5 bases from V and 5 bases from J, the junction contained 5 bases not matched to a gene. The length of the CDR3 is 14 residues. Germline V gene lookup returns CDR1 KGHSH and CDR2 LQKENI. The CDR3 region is CASSKAGGEDTQYF. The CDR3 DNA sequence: TGTGCCAGCTCAAAGGCGGGAGGGGAAGATACGCAGTATTTT.

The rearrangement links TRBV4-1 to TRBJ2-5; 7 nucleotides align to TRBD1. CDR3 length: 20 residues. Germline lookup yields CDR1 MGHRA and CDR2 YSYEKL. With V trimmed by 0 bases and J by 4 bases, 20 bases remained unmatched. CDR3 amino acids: CASSQDYLPLRGRRGETQYF. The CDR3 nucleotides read TGCGCCAGCAGCCAAGATTATCTCCCTTTGAGGGGGCGTAGAGGAGAGACCCAGTACTTC.

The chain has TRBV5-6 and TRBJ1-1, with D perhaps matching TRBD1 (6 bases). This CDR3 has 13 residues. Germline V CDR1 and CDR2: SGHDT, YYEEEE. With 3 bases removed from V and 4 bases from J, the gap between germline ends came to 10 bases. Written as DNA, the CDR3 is TGTGCCAGCAGCTCTCCCAGGGGCACTGAAGCTTTCTTT. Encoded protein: CASSSPRGTEAFF.

The CDR3, as DNA: TGTGCCAGCAGCCAAAACGGACTAGCGGTGGGCGAGCAGTACTTC. This encodes CASSQNGLAVGEQYF. The chain uses TRBV5-5 and TRBJ2-7, with TRBD2 matching 10 bases. In germline, CDR1 is SGHKS, CDR2 YYEKEE (reference sequence). V trimming: 4 bases; J trimming: 6 bases; junction bases outside the gene matches: 10. The CDR3 is 15 amino acids.

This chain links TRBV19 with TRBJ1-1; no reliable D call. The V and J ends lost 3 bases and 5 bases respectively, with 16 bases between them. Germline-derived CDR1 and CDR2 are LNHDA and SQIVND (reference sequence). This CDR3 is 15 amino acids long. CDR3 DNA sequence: TGTGCCAGTAGTATGAAGTGGGGAGCGAGTACTGAAGCTTTCTTT. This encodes CASSMKWGASTEAFF. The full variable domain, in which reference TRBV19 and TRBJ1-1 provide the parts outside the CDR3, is DGGITQSPKYLFRKEGQNVTLSCEQNLNHDAMYWYRQDPGQGLRLIYYSQIVNDFQKGDIAEGYSVSREKKESFPLTVTSAQKNPTAFYLCASSMKWGASTEAFFGQGTRLTVV.

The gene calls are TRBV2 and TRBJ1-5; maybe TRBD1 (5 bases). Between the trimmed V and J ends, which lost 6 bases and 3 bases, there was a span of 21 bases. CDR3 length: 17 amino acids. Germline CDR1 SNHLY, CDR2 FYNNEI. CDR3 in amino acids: CASRGRRAIRLNQPQHF. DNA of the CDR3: TGTGCCAGCAGGGGGCGCAGGGCGATCCGACTCAATCAGCCCCAGCATTTT.

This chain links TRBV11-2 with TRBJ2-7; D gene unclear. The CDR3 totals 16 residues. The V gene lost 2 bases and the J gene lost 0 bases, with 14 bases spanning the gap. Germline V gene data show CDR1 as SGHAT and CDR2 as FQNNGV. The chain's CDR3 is CASSLSWRGSSYEQYF. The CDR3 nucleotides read TGTGCCAGCAGCTTAAGCTGGCGCGGTAGCTCCTACGAGCAGTACTTC.

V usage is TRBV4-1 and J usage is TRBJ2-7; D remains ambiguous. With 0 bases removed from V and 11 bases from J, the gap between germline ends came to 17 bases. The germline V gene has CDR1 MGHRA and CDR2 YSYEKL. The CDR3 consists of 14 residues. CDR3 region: CASSQDHPRIEEYF. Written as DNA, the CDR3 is TGCGCCAGCAGCCAAGATCATCCCCGAATAGAGGAGTACTTC.

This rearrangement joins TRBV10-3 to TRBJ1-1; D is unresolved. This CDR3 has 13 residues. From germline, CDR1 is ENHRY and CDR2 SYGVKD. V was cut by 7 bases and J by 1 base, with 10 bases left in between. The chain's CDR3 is CAITPSENTEAFF. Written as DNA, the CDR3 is TGTGCCATCACCCCCAGTGAGAACACTGAAGCTTTCTTT.

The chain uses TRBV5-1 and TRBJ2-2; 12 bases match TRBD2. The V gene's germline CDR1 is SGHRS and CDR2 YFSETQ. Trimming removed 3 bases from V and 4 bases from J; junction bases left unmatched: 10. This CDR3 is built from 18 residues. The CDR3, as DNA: TGCGCCAGCAGCTCCCGACGCGGACTAGCGGGACTCACCGGGGAGCTGTTTTTT. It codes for CASSSRRGLAGLTGELFF.